This section outlines one TCR beta chain sequence together with its context. Antigen unknown. Cells were stimulated with overlapping HIV-1 Gag 15-mer peptides. Sorted nonresponding memory CD4+ T cells were CD40L-negative, CD69-negative, CD45RO-high. Germline-derived CDR1 and CDR2 are WNHNN and SYGVQD (reference sequence). V lost 2 bases and J 2 bases, leaving 10 bases between the germline ends. CDR3 length: 15 amino acids. The data were taken from a study of persistence of HIV-infected CD4 T cells. Study conclusions and caveats: TCRbeta richness was lower in CMV- and Gag-responding cells than in anti-CD3/anti-CD28-responding cells. Antigen-responding cells were enriched for degenerate expanded CDR3beta sequences.

This was the immunoSEQ version 4 assay in survey mode. Genomic DNA was diluted to 10 ng/uL, up to roughly 1 ug per sample. The table came from immunoSEQ multiplex PCR; TCRdb's copy has only in-frame clones and leaves some out. The sample lists roughly 35,000 clones, 80% to 85% occurring once. The sequencing used cultured CD4+ T cells from PBMCs, collected from a patient who received antiretroviral therapy. This sequence originates from an adult with HIV. The donor label of this sample is uncertain. V and J are TRBV10-1 and TRBJ1-3, with D perhaps TRBD1 (6 bases). DNA of the CDR3: TGCGCCAGCAGTGAGGAAGGGGGACCTGGAAACACCATATATTTT. Protein product: CASSEEGGPGNTIYF.